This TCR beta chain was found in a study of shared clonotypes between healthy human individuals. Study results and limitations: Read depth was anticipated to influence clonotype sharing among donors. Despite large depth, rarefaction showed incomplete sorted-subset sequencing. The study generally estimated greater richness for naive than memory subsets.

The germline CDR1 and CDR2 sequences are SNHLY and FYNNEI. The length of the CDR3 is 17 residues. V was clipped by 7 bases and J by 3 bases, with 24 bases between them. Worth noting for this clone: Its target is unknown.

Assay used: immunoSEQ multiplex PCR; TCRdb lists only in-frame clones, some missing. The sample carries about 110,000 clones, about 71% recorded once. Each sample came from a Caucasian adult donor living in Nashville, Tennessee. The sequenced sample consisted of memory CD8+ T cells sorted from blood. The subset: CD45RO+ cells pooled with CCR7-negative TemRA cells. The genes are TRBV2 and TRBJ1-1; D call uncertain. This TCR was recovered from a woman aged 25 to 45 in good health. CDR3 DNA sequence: TGTGCCAGCAAGAAGTGGGCAGGAGGAAGACGGGACACTGAAGCTTTCTTT. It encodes CASKKWAGGRRDTEAFF.